This TCR beta chain was identified in a study of blood T cell repertoires in COVID-19. Study background: Sources were T cells, B-cell-depleted T cells, or PBMCs; the material itself was cDNA or gDNA.

Original processing notes: Reference gene primers were amplified, and this amplification served to estimate nucleated cell counts. Measured with immunoSEQ multiplex PCR; TCRdb has only the in-frame clones, and not every one. V and J calls and clone size follow that table, whereas D and trimming were derived from the DNA. Of about 85,000 clones in the sample, around 87% were seen once. This CDR3 spans 16 amino acids. V was clipped by 5 bases and J by 8 bases, with 22 bases between them. Germline V lookup: CDR1 SGHTA, CDR2 FQGNSA. Sequenced: peripheral blood. The gene calls are TRBV7-2 and TRBJ2-1; D perhaps matches TRBD2 (5 bases). The receptor was isolated from an elderly woman with active or convalescent COVID-19. For the CDR3, the DNA is TGTGCCAGCAGCCGCCCACCCGGGATTTTGGTTTATGAGCAGTTCTTC. This sequence encodes CASSRPPGILVYEQFF.